Below, 24 T cell receptor beta chains from the same sample are listed, as sequenced in a study of shared clonotypes between healthy human individuals. Sequencing was performed with immunoSEQ multiplex PCR; in TCRdb, only in-frame clones are kept and a portion is missing. This sample has roughly 680,000 clones; 72% occur once, and the top ten carry about 1.8%. What was sequenced was memory CD4+ T cells sorted from blood. Subset indicated: CD45RA-negative fraction. All receptors come from a woman younger than 45 in good health.

For the CDR3, the DNA is TGTGCCAGCAGCTCTACAGGGGGCTTTGGCTACACCTTC. Encoded protein: CASSSTGGFGYTF. This chain uses TRBV5-5 with TRBJ1-2; 9 bases are a match to TRBD1. Per germline, CDR1 SGHKS and CDR2 YYEKEE (reference sequence). The CDR3 spans 13 residues. The junction had 4 bases not matched to a gene; V was cut back by 3 bases and J by 7 bases.

The chain couples TRBV5-1 to TRBJ2-6, with unresolved D. V was cut by 4 bases and J by 12 bases, with 17 bases left in between. CDR3 length: 14 amino acids. The germline CDR1 and CDR2 sequences are SGHRS and YFSETQ. Here the CDR3 DNA reads TGCGCCAGCAGCCCGCTACAAACACCCCGCGTCCTGACTTTC. Its protein is CASSPLQTPRVLTF.

The chain carries TRBV4-1 and TRBJ1-4, with TRBD1 identical over 9 bases. Losses at the gene ends were 6 bases for V and 0 bases for J; bases not matched to a gene: 8. The germline V gene encodes CDR1 MGHRA and CDR2 YSYEKL. The CDR3 contains 17 residues. This CDR3 reads CASSAGQGTTTNEKLFF. The CDR3 nucleotides read TGCGCCAGCAGTGCGGGACAGGGTACCACAACTAATGAAAAACTGTTTTTT.

The J gene is TRBJ2-3, the V gene TRBV7-9; the match to TRBD1 covers 7 bases. The V gene's germline CDR1 is SEHNR and CDR2 FQNEAQ (reference sequence). This CDR3 comprises 13 residues. With V trimmed by 3 bases and J by 5 bases, 2 bases remained unmatched. CDR3 protein: CASSFTGVDTQYF. DNA of the CDR3: TGTGCCAGCAGCTTCACAGGGGTAGATACGCAGTATTTT.

A note on this clone: Other DNA sequences within the sample encode an identical CDR3. This chain joins TRBV5-1 and TRBJ2-1; D is unclear. This CDR3 has 11 amino acids. CDR1 and CDR2 (germline): SGHRS, YFSETQ. Trimming cost V 5 bases and J 4 bases, with 4 bases left between them. CDR3 in DNA: TGCGCCAGCAGTCGGTACAATGAGCAGTTCTTC. This gives the protein CASSRYNEQFF.

The CDR3 loop reads CASSGTGTSDGTDTQYF. The CDR3 DNA is TGTGCCAGCAGCGGTACCGGGACTAGCGATGGCACAGATACGCAGTATTTT. The V gene is TRBV9, the J gene TRBJ2-3; 10 nucleotides agree with TRBD2. With 3 bases clipped from V and 1 base from J, the junction kept 8 bases outside the gene matches. Germline CDR1 is SGDLS and CDR2 is YYNGEE. CDR3 length equals 17 residues. Full variable domain (remainder filled in from reference TRBV9 and TRBJ2-3): DSGVTQTPKHLITATGQRVTLRCSPRSGDLSVYWYQQSLDQGLQFLIQYYNGEERAKGNILERFSAQQFPDLHSELNLSSLELGDSALYFCASSGTGTSDGTDTQYFGPGTRLTVL.

V is TRBV7-9 and J is TRBJ2-1; D is undetermined. Trimming took 3 bases from V and 3 from J, leaving 0 bases between them. CDR1 and CDR2 from the germline V gene are SEHNR and FQNEAQ (reference sequence). The CDR3 has 11 amino acids. CDR3 sequence (DNA): TGTGCCAGCAGCTTCTACAATGAGCAGTTCTTC. Amino acid sequence: CASSFYNEQFF.

This clone occurred many times. V and J are TRBV5-1 and TRBJ2-7; tentative D call: TRBD2 (5 bases). V lost 4 bases and J 3 bases, leaving 11 bases between the germline ends. CDR1 is SGHRS and CDR2 is YFSETQ in the germline V gene. This CDR3 has 13 amino acids. In DNA, the CDR3 is TGCGCCAGCAGCGCGGACTTTTACTACGAGCAGTACTTC. Translating gives CASSADFYYEQYF.

Concerning this clone: Other DNA sequences in this sample translate to the same CDR3. The chain joins TRBV19 to TRBJ2-5; D is perhaps TRBD2 (6 bases). CDR3 length: 13 residues. Germline CDR1 LNHDA, CDR2 SQIVND (reference sequence). V lost 1 base and J 4 bases, leaving 7 bases between the germline ends. CDR3 sequence (DNA): TGTGCCAGTAGTATAGGACTAGGAGAGACCCAGTACTTC. It codes for CASSIGLGETQYF.

This clone has a single count. CDR3 region: CASSSQTGRGYTF. DNA for the CDR3: TGTGCCAGCAGCTCCCAGACAGGGCGCGGCTACACCTTC. The rearrangement links TRBV11-3 to TRBJ1-2; 7 bases align to TRBD1. V shed 4 bases, J shed 8 bases, and the junction held 7 bases outside the gene matches. This CDR3 spans 13 amino acids. Germline CDR1 is SGHNT and CDR2 is YENEEA.

For this clone: Additional DNA sequences in this sample encode the identical CDR3. The V gene is TRBV11-3, the J gene TRBJ2-1, with D uncertain. This CDR3 contains 13 residues. Germline V gene data show CDR1 as SGHNT and CDR2 as YENEEA. V gave up 3 bases and J gave up 4 bases, with 7 bases separating them. This CDR3 is CASSLGKYNEQFF. In DNA form, the CDR3 reads TGTGCCAGCAGCTTGGGCAAGTACAATGAGCAGTTCTTC.

The chain is built from TRBV6-6 and TRBJ1-1; 8 bases are shared with TRBD1. The CDR3 has 12 residues. After removal of 6 bases from V and 12 bases from J, the junction contained 9 bases not matched to a gene. Germline V lookup: CDR1 MNHNY, CDR2 SVGAGI (reference sequence). For the CDR3, the DNA is TGTGCCAGCAGAGGACAGGGTGGGGTAACTTTCTTT. Its translation is CASRGQGGVTFF.

The V gene is TRBV5-8, the J gene TRBJ1-5; no clear D gene. The germline V gene encodes CDR1 SGHTS and CDR2 YDEGEE. V was clipped by 1 base and J by 7 bases, with 6 bases between them. The CDR3 has 12 amino acids. The CDR3 region has the DNA TGTGCCAGCAGCTTGTTGAGCCAGCCCCAGCATTTT. This translates into CASSLLSQPQHF.

The V call is TRBV11-2, the J call TRBJ1-2; tentatively, D is TRBD1 (5 bases). Trimming took off 3 bases at V and 8 bases at J, with 10 bases between the two ends. This CDR3 spans 12 amino acids. Germline V gene sequence: CDR1 SGHAT, CDR2 FQNNGV. For the CDR3, the DNA is TGTGCCAGCAGCTTCGACGGGGGAGGCTACACCTTC. This codes for CASSFDGGGYTF.

This rearrangement joins TRBV27 to TRBJ2-3; 9 bases are a match to TRBD2. The CDR3 spans 16 residues. Germline V lookup: CDR1 MNHEY, CDR2 SMNVEV (reference sequence). V dropped 3 bases and J dropped 2; count of bases not matched to a gene: 6. Here the CDR3 DNA reads TGTGCCAGCAGTTTCGTAGCGGGAGTAAACACAGATACGCAGTATTTT. Translated, it gives CASSFVAGVNTDTQYF.

This clone was seen a few times. Distinct nucleotide sequences in the sample also encode this CDR3. The chain combines TRBV7-8 with TRBJ2-7; the D gene could be TRBD1 or TRBD2 (6 bases each). Trimming left V 1 base short and J 2 bases short, with 9 bases between. Germline V gene sequence: CDR1 SGHVS, CDR2 FQNEAQ. The CDR3 has 14 amino acids. For the CDR3, the DNA is TGTGCCAGCAGCTTAGAGGGGGGAGCCTACGAGCAGTACTTC. Translated, it gives CASSLEGGAYEQYF. Supplemented by reference TRBV7-8 and TRBJ2-7, the full variable domain reads GAGVSQSPRYKVAKRGQDVALRCDPISGHVSLFWYQQALGQGPEFLTYFQNEAQLDKSGLPSDRFFAERPEGSVSTLKIQRTQQEDSAVYLCASSLEGGAYEQYFGPGTRLTVT.

This chain uses TRBV11-2 with TRBJ2-7, with a weak D call TRBD1 (5 bases). CDR3 length: 16 residues. Trimming removed 5 bases from V and 3 bases from J, with 20 bases in between. Germline V lookup: CDR1 SGHAT, CDR2 FQNNGV. For the CDR3, the DNA is TGTGCCAGCAGCGGGCGTAAAGGGGTTTACCTCTACGAGCAGTACTTC. Translated: CASSGRKGVYLYEQYF.

The rearrangement uses TRBV6-6 and TRBJ1-3; D unclear. The CDR3 contains 15 residues. Trimming pared 5 bases from V and 0 bases from J, leaving 11 bases between. CDR1 is MNHNY and CDR2 is SVGAGI in the germline V gene (reference sequence). The CDR3: CASSLQTYSGNTIYF. DNA of the CDR3: TGTGCCAGCAGTCTACAAACCTACTCTGGAAACACCATATATTTT.

The rearrangement links TRBV2 to TRBJ2-3, with 10 bases that match TRBD2. J gave up 4 bases and V 6 bases, and 10 bases lay outside the gene matches. This CDR3 comprises 16 residues. Germline assignment: CDR1 SNHLY and CDR2 FYNNEI. This chain's CDR3 is CASSSSGSGGADTQYF. In DNA form, the CDR3 reads TGTGCCAGCAGCTCAAGCGGGAGCGGGGGGGCAGATACGCAGTATTTT. Full variable domain (rest looked up from reference TRBV2 and TRBJ2-3): EPEVTQTPSHQVTQMGQEVILRCVPISNHLYFYWYRQILGQKVEFLVSFYNNEISEKSEIFDDQFSVERPDGSNFTLKIRSTKLEDSAMYFCASSSSGSGGADTQYFGPGTRLTVL.

The chain has TRBV19 and TRBJ2-6; no clear D. V lost 3 bases and J lost 0, with 15 bases in between. The CDR3 extends over 18 amino acids. Germline V CDR1 and CDR2: LNHDA, SQIVND (reference sequence). DNA of the CDR3: TGTGCCAGTAGTATCCTTCAACAGAGATTCTCTGGGGCCAACGTCCTGACTTTC. It codes for CASSILQQRFSGANVLTF. Filled out from reference TRBV19 and TRBJ2-6, the complete variable domain reads DGGITQSPKYLFRKEGQNVTLSCEQNLNHDAMYWYRQDPGQGLRLIYYSQIVNDFQKGDIAEGYSVSREKKESFPLTVTSAQKNPTAFYLCASSILQQRFSGANVLTFGAGSRLTVL.

The V gene is TRBV13, the J gene TRBJ1-2; D perhaps matches TRBD1 (5 bases). The CDR3 length is 15 residues. Deletions cut 1 base from V and 0 bases from J, with 9 bases between. Germline CDR1 and CDR2: PRHDT and FYEKMQ (reference sequence). The CDR3 region has the DNA TGTGCCAGCAGCTTAGTCCGGGGCCCTAACTATGGCTACACCTTC. Protein: CASSLVRGPNYGYTF.

Here the CDR3 reads CASSTGTGVIQPQHF. The CDR3 DNA is TGTGCCAGCAGTACCGGGACAGGGGTGATACAGCCCCAGCATTTT. V is TRBV2 and J is TRBJ1-5; 10 nucleotides match TRBD1. This CDR3 is built from 15 residues. Losses at the gene ends were 5 bases for V and 7 bases for J; bases not matched to a gene: 8. Germline V gene sequence: CDR1 SNHLY, CDR2 FYNNEI.

In this sample, this clone turned up a few times. This chain connects TRBV28 to TRBJ2-7, with 10 positions matching TRBD2. This CDR3 is 19 amino acids long. Germline V lookup: CDR1 MDHEN, CDR2 SYDVKM. The ends lost 6 bases at V and 7 bases at J; junction bases unmatched: 24. CDR3 sequence reads: CASRRGQGVASGGSGEQYF. CDR3 nucleotide sequence: TGTGCCAGCAGGCGTGGACAGGGTGTAGCTAGCGGGGGATCGGGAGAGCAGTACTTC.

The gene calls are TRBV5-8 and TRBJ1-1, with no clear D. This CDR3 region has 16 residues. Germline CDR1 is SGHTS and CDR2 is YDEGEE. V lost 0 bases and J lost 1, with 13 bases in between. In DNA form, the CDR3 reads TGTGCCAGCAGCTTGGGTATTGGAAACAAGAACACTGAAGCTTTCTTT. Translating gives CASSLGIGNKNTEAFF.